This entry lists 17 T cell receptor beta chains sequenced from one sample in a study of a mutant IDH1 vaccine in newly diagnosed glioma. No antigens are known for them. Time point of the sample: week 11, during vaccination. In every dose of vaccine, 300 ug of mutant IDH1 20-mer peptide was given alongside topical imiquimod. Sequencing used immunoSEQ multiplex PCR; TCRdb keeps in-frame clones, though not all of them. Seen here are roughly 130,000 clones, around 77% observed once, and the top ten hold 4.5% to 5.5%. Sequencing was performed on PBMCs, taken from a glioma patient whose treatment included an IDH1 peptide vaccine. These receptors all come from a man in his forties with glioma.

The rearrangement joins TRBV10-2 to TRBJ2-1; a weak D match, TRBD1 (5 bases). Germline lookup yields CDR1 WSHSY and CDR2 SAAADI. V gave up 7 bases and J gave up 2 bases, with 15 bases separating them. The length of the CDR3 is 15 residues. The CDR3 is CASTSTGIAYNEQFF. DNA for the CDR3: TGCGCCAGCACCTCTACAGGTATTGCCTACAATGAGCAGTTCTTC.

The CDR3 DNA sequence: TGTGCCAGCAGCTTAACACAGGGTCCCTATGGCTACACCTTC. This encodes CASSLTQGPYGYTF. The chain joins TRBV5-6 to TRBJ1-2, with TRBD1 as a possible D gene (6 bases). CDR3 size: 14 residues. In germline, CDR1 is SGHDT, CDR2 YYEEEE. Between the trimmed V and J ends, which lost 2 bases and 4 bases, there was a span of 12 bases. Full variable domain (rest looked up from reference TRBV5-6 and TRBJ1-2): DAGVTQSPTHLIKTRGQQVTLRCSPKSGHDTVSWYQQALGQGPQFIFQYYEEEERQRGNFPDRFSGHQFPNYSSELNVNALLLGDSALYLCASSLTQGPYGYTFGSGTRLTVV.

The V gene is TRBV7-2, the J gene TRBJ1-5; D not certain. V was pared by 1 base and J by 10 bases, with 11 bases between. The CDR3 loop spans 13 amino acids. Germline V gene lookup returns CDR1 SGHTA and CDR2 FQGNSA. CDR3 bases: TGTGCCAGCAGCTTAGAGCAGATGAGCCCCCAGCATTTT. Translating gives CASSLEQMSPQHF. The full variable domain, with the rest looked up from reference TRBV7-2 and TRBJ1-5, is GAGVSQSPSNKVTEKGKDVELRCDPISGHTALYWYRQSLGQGLEFLIYFQGNSAPDKSGLPSDRFSAERTGGSVSTLTIQRTQQEDSAVYLCASSLEQMSPQHFGDGTRLSIL.

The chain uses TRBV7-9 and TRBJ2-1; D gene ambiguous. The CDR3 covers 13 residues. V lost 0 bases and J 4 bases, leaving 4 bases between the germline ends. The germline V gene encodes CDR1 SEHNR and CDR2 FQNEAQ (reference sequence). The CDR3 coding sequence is TGTGCCAGCAGCTTAGCGAAATACAATGAGCAGTTCTTC. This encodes CASSLAKYNEQFF.

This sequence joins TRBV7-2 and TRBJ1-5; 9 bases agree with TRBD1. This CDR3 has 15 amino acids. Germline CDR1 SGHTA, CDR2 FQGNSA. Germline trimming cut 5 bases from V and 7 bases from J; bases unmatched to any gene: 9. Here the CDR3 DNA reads TGTGCCAGCAGCAAGACGGGACAGGGAGGCCAGCCCCAGCATTTT. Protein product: CASSKTGQGGQPQHF.

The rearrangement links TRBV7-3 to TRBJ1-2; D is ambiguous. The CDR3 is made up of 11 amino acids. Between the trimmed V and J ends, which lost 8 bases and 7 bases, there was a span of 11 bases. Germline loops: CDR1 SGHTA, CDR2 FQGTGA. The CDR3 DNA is TGTGCCAGCGGGGAAAACGGTGGCTACACCTTC. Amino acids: CASGENGGYTF.

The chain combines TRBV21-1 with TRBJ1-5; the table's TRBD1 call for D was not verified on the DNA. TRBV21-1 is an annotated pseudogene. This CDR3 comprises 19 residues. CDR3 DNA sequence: TGTGCCAGCAGCCTTGATAAACGTCGGCAGGGGCATAGCAATCAGCCCCAGCATTTT. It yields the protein CASSLDKRRQGHSNQPQHF.

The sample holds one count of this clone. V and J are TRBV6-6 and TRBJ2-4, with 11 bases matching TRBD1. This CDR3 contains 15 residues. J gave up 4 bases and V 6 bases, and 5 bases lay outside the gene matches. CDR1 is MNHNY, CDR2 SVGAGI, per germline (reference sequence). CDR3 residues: CASSSRDRGKNIQYF. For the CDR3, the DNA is TGTGCCAGCAGCAGTAGGGACAGGGGGAAAAACATTCAGTACTTC.

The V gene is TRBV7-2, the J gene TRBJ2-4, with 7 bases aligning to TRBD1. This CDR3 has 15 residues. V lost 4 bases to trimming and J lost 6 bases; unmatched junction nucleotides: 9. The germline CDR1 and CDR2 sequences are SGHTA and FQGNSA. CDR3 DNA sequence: TGTGCCAGCAGCTGGCCCGGACAGGCCCGAAACATTCAGTACTTC. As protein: CASSWPGQARNIQYF.

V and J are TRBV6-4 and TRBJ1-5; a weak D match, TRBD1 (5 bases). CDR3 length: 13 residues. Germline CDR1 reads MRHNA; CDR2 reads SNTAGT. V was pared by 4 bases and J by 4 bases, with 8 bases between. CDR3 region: CASSVDTNQPQHF. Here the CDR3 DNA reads TGTGCCAGCAGTGTGGACACAAATCAGCCCCAGCATTTT.

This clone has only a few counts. CDR3 residues: CASSSGTGLPYEQYF. In DNA, the CDR3 is TGTGCCAGCAGCTCCGGGACAGGGTTACCCTACGAGCAGTACTTC. J is TRBJ2-7 and V is TRBV5-4; 9 bases map to TRBD1. V gave up 3 bases and J gave up 2 bases; unmatched junction bases: 6. Germline lookup yields CDR1 SGHNT and CDR2 YYREEE (reference sequence). The CDR3 has 15 amino acids.

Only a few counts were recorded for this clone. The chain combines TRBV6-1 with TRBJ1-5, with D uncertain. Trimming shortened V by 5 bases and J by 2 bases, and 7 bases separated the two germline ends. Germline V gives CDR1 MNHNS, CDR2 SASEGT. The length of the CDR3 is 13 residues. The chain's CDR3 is CASSREGNQPQHF. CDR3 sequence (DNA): TGTGCCAGCAGTAGGGAGGGCAATCAGCCCCAGCATTTT.

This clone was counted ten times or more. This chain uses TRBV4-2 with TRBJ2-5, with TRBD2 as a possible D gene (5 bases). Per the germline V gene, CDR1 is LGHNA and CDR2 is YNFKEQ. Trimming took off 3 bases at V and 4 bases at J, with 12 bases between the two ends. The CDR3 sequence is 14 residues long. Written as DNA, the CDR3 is TGTGCCAGCAGCCATGGCGGACTCTCAGAGACCCAGTACTTC. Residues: CASSHGGLSETQYF.

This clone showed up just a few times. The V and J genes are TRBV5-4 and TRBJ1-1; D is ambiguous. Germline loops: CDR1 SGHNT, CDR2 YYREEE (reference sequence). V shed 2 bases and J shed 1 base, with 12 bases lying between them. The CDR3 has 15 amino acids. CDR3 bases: TGTGCCAGCAGCTTAACGAGCCAACCGAACACTGAAGCTTTCTTT. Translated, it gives CASSLTSQPNTEAFF. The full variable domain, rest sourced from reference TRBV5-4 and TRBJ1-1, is ETGVTQSPTHLIKTRGQQVTLRCSSQSGHNTVSWYQQALGQGPQFIFQYYREEENGRGNFPPRFSGLQFPNYSSELNVNALELDDSALYLCASSLTSQPNTEAFFGQGTRLTVV.

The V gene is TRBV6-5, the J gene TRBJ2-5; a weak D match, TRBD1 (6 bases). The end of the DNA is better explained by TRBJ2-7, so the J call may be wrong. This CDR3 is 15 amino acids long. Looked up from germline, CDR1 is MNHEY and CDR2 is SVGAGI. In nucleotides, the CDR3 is TGTGCCAGCAGTTCTACAGGGCCAAGCTCCTACGAGCAGTACTTC. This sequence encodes CASSSTGPSSYEQYF.

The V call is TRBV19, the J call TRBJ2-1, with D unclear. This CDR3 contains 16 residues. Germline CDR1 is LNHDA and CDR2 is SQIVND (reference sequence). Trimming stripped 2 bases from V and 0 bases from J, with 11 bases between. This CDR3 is CASSISTIPSYNEQFF. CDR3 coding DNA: TGTGCCAGTAGTATATCGACGATACCCTCCTACAATGAGCAGTTCTTC.

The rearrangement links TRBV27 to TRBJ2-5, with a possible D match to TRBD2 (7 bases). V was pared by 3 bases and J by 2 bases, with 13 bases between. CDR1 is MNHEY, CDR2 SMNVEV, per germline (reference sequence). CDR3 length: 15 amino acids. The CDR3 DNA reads TGTGCCAGCAGTTTTACGAGGGGGGGGCAAGAGACCCAGTACTTC. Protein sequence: CASSFTRGGQETQYF.